This T cell receptor beta chain derives from a study of blood T cell repertoires in COVID-19. Study-level background: Sites in the United States, Italy and Spain provided acute and convalescent COVID-19 samples. T cells, B-cell-depleted T cells, or PBMCs supplied cDNA or gDNA.

In the original processing: Nucleated cell counts were estimated from reference gene primer amplification. The protocol was immunoSEQ multiplex PCR, while the TCRdb copy is restricted to in-frame clones and leaves out a portion. The V and J calls and the clone size are those of that table, but D and trimming were determined from the DNA. The sample has some 45,000 clones, approximately 80% seen once. Germline values: CDR1 SGDLS, CDR2 YYNGEE. V was clipped by 3 bases and J by 6 bases, with 15 bases between them. CDR3 size: 14 residues. The clonotype comes from a man aged 65 to 85 with acute or convalescent COVID-19. V and J are TRBV9 and TRBJ1-1, with a weak D call TRBD1 (6 bases). Sequencing input: peripheral blood. The CDR3 is CASSETTGMAEAFF. In DNA, the CDR3 is TGTGCCAGCAGCGAGACGACAGGTATGGCTGAAGCTTTCTTT.